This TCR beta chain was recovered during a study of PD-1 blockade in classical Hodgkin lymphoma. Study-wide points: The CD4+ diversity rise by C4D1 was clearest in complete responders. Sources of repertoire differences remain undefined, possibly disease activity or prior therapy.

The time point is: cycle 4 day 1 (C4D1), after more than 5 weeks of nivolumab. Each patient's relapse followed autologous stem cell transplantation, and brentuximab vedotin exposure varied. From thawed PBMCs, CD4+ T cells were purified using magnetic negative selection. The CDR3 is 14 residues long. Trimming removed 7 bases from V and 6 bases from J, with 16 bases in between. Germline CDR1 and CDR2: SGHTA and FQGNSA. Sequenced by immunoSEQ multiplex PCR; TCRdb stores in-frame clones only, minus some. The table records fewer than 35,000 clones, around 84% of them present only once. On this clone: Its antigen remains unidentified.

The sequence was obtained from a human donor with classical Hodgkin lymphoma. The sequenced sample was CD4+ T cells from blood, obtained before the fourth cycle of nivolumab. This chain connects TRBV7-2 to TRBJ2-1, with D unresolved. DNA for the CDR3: TGTGCCAGCACAATCCCGACGGGTACCAATGAGCAGTTCTTC. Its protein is CASTIPTGTNEQFF.